The rows below give T cell receptor beta chains drawn from one sample of a study of post-analysis software for immune sequencing data. TCRdb recomputed calls from the PCR reads with MiXCR, one row per CDR3 protein. The table has about 800,000 distinct CDR3 sequences, 30% seen once. Sequenced sample: blood. The receptors originated from a girl between 10 and 17 years old with multiple sclerosis. Both conserved end residues are part of each CDR3. D genes are given only for firm matches. Not every row has a clone size; where given, it reads once, few, many or a size class.

- | - | TRBJ1-6 | TRBV12-3/TRBV12-4 | CASSSVGGYSPLHF | TGTGCCAGCAGTTCCGTTGGAGGCTATTCACCCCTCCACTTT
- | few | TRBJ2-5 | TRBV5-1 | CASSRGQGRGETQYF | TGCGCCAGCAGCCGCGGGCAGGGGAGAGGAGAGACCCAGTACTTC
- | - | TRBJ1-2 | TRBV10-3 | CAIRDGRGKGDYGYTF | TGTGCCATCAGGGATGGCCGGGGCAAAGGGGACTATGGCTACACCTTC
TRBD1 | few | TRBJ2-7 | TRBV20-1 | CSASRLTGGHSYEQYF | TGCAGTGCTAGCCGATTGACAGGGGGCCACTCCTACGAGCAGTACTTC
TRBD2 | - | TRBJ2-2 | TRBV5-5 | CASSRGLAGVTGELFF | TGTGCCAGCAGCCGAGGACTAGCGGGAGTCACCGGGGAGCTGTTTTTT
TRBD1 | - | TRBJ1-6 | TRBV12-3/TRBV12-4 | CASSQRQGHSPLHF | TGTGCCAGCAGTCAACGACAGGGACATTCACCCCTCCACTTT
TRBD2 | - | TRBJ2-7 | TRBV9 | CASSVGTSGMSEQYF | TGTGCCAGCAGCGTAGGGACTAGCGGGATGAGCGAGCAGTACTTC
- | - | TRBJ2-1 | TRBV5-6 | CASSGPAVSYNEQFF | TGTGCCAGCAGCGGCCCAGCGGTTTCCTACAATGAGCAGTTCTTC
TRBD1 | - | TRBJ1-2 | TRBV6-6 | CASSSPGQGTVYGYTF | TGTGCCAGCAGTTCCCCGGGACAGGGTACCGTCTATGGCTACACCTTC
- | few | TRBJ2-3 | TRBV3-1 | CASSSESLSTDTQYF | TGTGCCAGCAGCTCGGAATCACTCAGCACAGATACGCAGTATTTT
- | - | TRBJ2-3 | TRBV20-1 | CSARMAGDTDTQYF | TGCAGTGCCAGAATGGCAGGGGACACAGATACGCAGTATTTT
- | - | TRBJ1-5 | TRBV7-2 | CASSTLIDQPQHF | TGTGCCAGCAGCACCCTTATCGATCAGCCCCAGCATTTT
TRBD1 | - | TRBJ2-5 | TRBV15 | CATSRDPKGTAQETQYF | TGTGCCACCAGCAGAGATCCAAAAGGGACAGCCCAAGAGACCCAGTACTTC
TRBD1 | few | TRBJ2-7 | TRBV5-1 | CASSRTYDRVSSYEQYF | TGCGCCAGCAGCCGCACCTACGACAGGGTAAGCTCCTACGAGCAGTACTTC
TRBD2 | - | TRBJ2-3 | TRBV3-1 | CASSQRAGRTDTQYF | TGTGCCAGCAGCCAGAGAGCGGGGCGCACAGATACGCAGTATTTT
TRBD2 | few | TRBJ2-7 | TRBV20-1 | CSASRLAGLGEQYF | TGCAGTGCTAGCCGGCTAGCGGGACTGGGCGAGCAGTACTTC
- | few | TRBJ2-7 | TRBV28 | CASTPGRLVGEQYF | TGTGCCAGCACCCCAGGGAGATTAGTTGGGGAGCAGTACTTC
- | - | TRBJ2-7 | TRBV7-2 | CASSLQFMSGSTYERYF | TGTGCCAGCAGCTTACAATTTATGTCGGGCAGCACCTACGAGCGGTACTTC
TRBD1 | few | TRBJ1-2 | TRBV29-1 | CSVPGQGFYGYTF | TGCAGCGTTCCGGGACAGGGGTTCTATGGCTACACCTTC
- | - | TRBJ2-1 | TRBV29-1 | CSVEDMRSGHEQFF | TGCAGCGTTGAAGATATGAGGTCAGGACATGAGCAGTTCTTC
TRBD2 | few | TRBJ2-1 | TRBV2 | CASSKSGAFLNEQFF | TGTGCCAGCAGTAAGAGCGGGGCCTTTCTGAATGAGCAGTTCTTC
TRBD1 | few | TRBJ2-1 | TRBV5-1 | CASSLGDRDDNEQFF | TGCGCCAGCAGCTTGGGGGACAGGGATGACAATGAGCAGTTCTTC
TRBD2 | - | TRBJ2-1 | TRBV5-6 | CASSRASGVYNEQFF | TGTGCCAGCAGTCGCGCTAGCGGGGTCTACAATGAGCAGTTCTTC
TRBD1 | - | TRBJ1-1 | TRBV7-9 | CASSMRQGANTEAFF | TGTGCCAGCAGCATGCGACAGGGGGCAAACACTGAAGCTTTCTTT
- | few | TRBJ1-2 | TRBV20-1 | CSASQPNTPTGYTF | TGCAGTGCTAGTCAGCCCAACACCCCGACTGGCTACACCTTC
- | few | TRBJ2-7 | TRBV29-1 | CSVRKGLTAYEQYF | TGCAGCGTTCGAAAAGGACTTACCGCCTACGAGCAGTACTTC
TRBD1 | - | TRBJ2-3 | TRBV20-1 | CSATSPGQGLVTDTQYF | TGCAGTGCTACCTCCCCGGGACAGGGTTTAGTAACAGATACGCAGTATTTT
- | - | TRBJ2-5 | TRBV20-1 | CSARESGPRETQYF | TGCAGTGCTAGAGAATCGGGCCCGAGGGAGACCCAGTACTTC
- | - | TRBJ2-4 | TRBV6-2/TRBV6-3 | CASTHRVRNIQYF | TGTGCCAGCACCCACAGGGTTAGGAACATTCAGTACTTC
- | - | TRBJ1-4 | TRBV4-1 | CASSQILSGLDEKLFF | TGCGCCAGCAGCCAAATCCTGAGCGGTCTCGACGAAAAACTGTTTTTT
TRBD1 | few | TRBJ1-6 | TRBV9 | CASSGQGEYSPLHF | TGTGCCAGCAGCGGACAGGGAGAATACTCACCCCTCCACTTT
TRBD1 | - | TRBJ2-3 | TRBV7-8 | CASSLFQGARTDTQYF | TGTGCCAGCAGCTTATTTCAGGGGGCACGAACAGATACGCAGTATTTT
TRBD2 | few | TRBJ2-7 | TRBV2 | CASSDARSTSGISYEQYF | TGTGCCAGCAGCGACGCGCGATCGACTAGCGGGATCTCCTACGAGCAGTACTTC
- | - | TRBJ2-1 | TRBV9 | CASSVAEYNEQFF | TGTGCCAGCAGCGTAGCCGAGTACAATGAGCAGTTCTTC
- | - | TRBJ2-1 | TRBV20-1 | CSAEARGTYNEQFF | TGCAGTGCCGAGGCACGCGGAACGTACAATGAGCAGTTCTTC
TRBD1 | - | TRBJ2-1 | TRBV7-2 | CASSLAATGGPHEQFF | TGTGCCAGCAGCTTAGCGGCCACAGGGGGACCGCATGAGCAGTTCTTC
- | - | TRBJ2-7 | TRBV29-1 | CSVDSTAYEQYF | TGCAGCGTTGACTCGACAGCCTACGAGCAGTACTTC
- | - | TRBJ2-7 | TRBV28 | CASSSLMRIPYEQYF | TGTGCCAGCAGCTCCCTAATGAGGATCCCCTACGAGCAGTACTTC
- | - | TRBJ2-4 | TRBV5-5 | CASSRDLAKNIQYF | TGTGCCAGCAGCCGTGACTTAGCCAAAAACATTCAGTACTTC
TRBD1 | - | TRBJ2-1 | TRBV11-2 | CASSITGGGEQFF | TGTGCCAGCAGCATCACAGGGGGCGGCGAGCAGTTCTTC
TRBD2 | - | TRBJ2-7 | TRBV7-9 | CASSPRPGTSEYNEQYF | TGTGCCAGCAGCCCCAGACCCGGGACTAGCGAGTACAATGAGCAGTACTTC
- | - | TRBJ2-3 | TRBV11-2 | CASSTGTTTQYF | TGTGCCAGCAGCACCGGGACAACAACGCAGTATTTT
TRBD2 | once | TRBJ2-5 | TRBV3-1 | CASSQDRASGGALETQYF | TGTGCCAGCAGCCAAGATCGCGCTAGCGGGGGGGCGTTGGAGACCCAGTACTTC
TRBD1 | few | TRBJ2-5 | TRBV10-3 | CAISEPGTGRETQYF | TGTGCCATCAGTGAGCCTGGGACAGGAAGAGAGACCCAGTACTTC
- | - | TRBJ2-1 | TRBV6-2/TRBV6-3 | CASSPLGGWGEQFF | TGTGCCAGCAGCCCGTTAGGAGGGTGGGGTGAGCAGTTCTTC
TRBD1 | - | TRBJ2-7 | TRBV15 | CATSRDQGRGHEQYF | TGTGCCACCAGCAGAGATCAAGGCAGGGGGCACGAGCAGTACTTC
TRBD2 | - | TRBJ2-3 | TRBV4-1 | CASSQGDGTSGRTDTQYF | TGCGCCAGCAGCCAAGGGGATGGGACTAGCGGGAGGACAGATACGCAGTATTTT
- | few | TRBJ2-7 | TRBV20-1 | CSARLSTGTVHEQYF | TGCAGTGCTAGATTATCGACCGGGACGGTCCACGAGCAGTACTTC
- | - | TRBJ2-1 | TRBV5-6 | CASSLEMGPEQFF | TGTGCCAGCAGCTTGGAAATGGGACCTGAGCAGTTCTTC
- | - | TRBJ2-3 | TRBV7-2 | CASSLYVQGADTQYF | TGTGCCAGCAGCTTATATGTACAGGGCGCAGATACGCAGTATTTT
- | few | TRBJ1-6 | TRBV6-1 | CASDTSGSYNSPLHF | TGTGCCAGCGATACATCAGGGTCCTATAATTCACCCCTCCACTTT
TRBD2 | few | TRBJ2-7 | TRBV19 | CASSISGGSLYEQYF | TGTGCCAGTAGTATTTCGGGGGGGTCCCTCTACGAGCAGTACTTC
TRBD1 | few | TRBJ1-1 | TRBV5-1 | CASGQGGVNTEAFF | TGCGCCAGTGGACAGGGGGGGGTGAACACTGAAGCTTTCTTT
- | - | TRBJ1-2 | TRBV3-1 | CASSQVREAGYGYTF | TGTGCCAGCAGCCAAGTTCGGGAGGCGGGCTATGGCTACACCTTC
- | few | TRBJ1-1 | TRBV27 | CASSLMGDTEAFF | TGTGCCAGCAGTTTAATGGGGGACACTGAAGCTTTCTTT
- | - | TRBJ2-7 | TRBV4-3 | CASSQDQEPTYEQYF | TGCGCCAGCAGCCAAGATCAGGAACCAACCTACGAGCAGTACTTC
- | - | TRBJ2-3 | TRBV5-1 | CASSLSQLTDTQYF | TGCGCCAGCAGCTTGTCGCAGCTCACAGATACGCAGTATTTT